These 13 T cell receptor beta chains were sequenced from one sample in a study of T cells in Graves' hyperthyroidism and ophthalmopathy (dated by TCRdb to 2018 to 2020). The library was obtained by multiplex PCR. Sequencing took place on an Illumina HiSeq 2000. The TCR beta CDR3 regions were amplified from RNA transcripts. The TCR CDR3 was subjected to a first round of RT-PCR using the HTBI primer set and the Qiagen OneStep RT-PCR kit. TCRdb took the public reads, trimmed them with fastp at Q25, ran MiXCR for clone calling and kept in-frame beta chains. All rows with the same CDR3 protein become a single entry with the most common DNA and genes. This sample lists about 200,000 distinct CDR3 sequences; 17% were detected once. Together, the top ten hold approximately 56% of the sample. Sequenced input: blood. The receptors stem from a woman between 50 and 59 years old with Graves' hyperthyroidism.

This clonotype was picked up many times. The chain is built from TRBV6-5 and TRBJ1-4, with D unclear. Germline CDR1 reads MNHEY; CDR2 reads SVGAGI. The CDR3 extends over 13 amino acids. Trimming cost V 0 bases and J 3 bases, with 2 bases left between them. CDR3 in amino acids: CASSYSANEKLFF. In DNA form, the CDR3 reads TGTGCCAGCAGTTACTCGGCTAATGAAAAACTGTTTTTT.

V usage is TRBV19 and J usage is TRBJ2-1; no reliable D call. The CDR3 is 13 residues long. Germline V lookup: CDR1 LNHDA, CDR2 SQIVND (reference sequence). Trimming removed 5 bases at V and 8 bases at J, with 13 bases between. In nucleotides, the CDR3 is TGTGCCAGTAGTGTGGGGATATGGGATGAGCAGTTCTTC. This encodes CASSVGIWDEQFF.

This clonotype came up many times. A read error may be the cause here, since a much bigger clone is one base away. The rearrangement uses TRBV6-1 and TRBJ2-3; no reliable D call. The germline V gene has CDR1 MNHNS and CDR2 SASEGT. The CDR3 is 12 residues long. With 6 bases removed from V and 2 bases from J, the gap between germline ends came to 6 bases. The CDR3 sequence: CASSRNTDTQYF. In nucleotides, the CDR3 is TGTGCCAGCAGCCGAAACACAGATACGCAGTATTTT.

This chain links TRBV30 with TRBJ1-6; D is uncertain. Germline V gene data show CDR1 as GTSNPN and CDR2 as SVGIG (reference sequence). This CDR3 contains 11 residues. The V and J ends lost 0 bases and 7 bases respectively, with 1 base between them. The CDR3 DNA reads TGTGCCTGGAGTGTGAATTCACCCCTCCACTTT. Amino acids: CAWSVNSPLHF.

In this sample, this clonotype turned up many times. The chain uses TRBV7-9 and TRBJ2-7, with a tentative D call TRBD2 (7 bases). The CDR3 spans 16 residues. Trimming left V 1 base short and J 7 bases short, with 20 bases between. CDR1 and CDR2 (germline): SEHNR, FQNEAQ (reference sequence). The CDR3 DNA sequence: TGTGCCAGCAGCTTAGATCACGGCGGGAGAAGGGGGGAGCAGTACTTC. Translation gives CASSLDHGGRRGEQYF.

This clonotype showed up many times. The chain links TRBV7-3 to TRBJ2-2; 9 bases line up with TRBD1. Unmatched junction bases numbered 7, after V lost 4 bases and J lost 4 bases. Germline V CDR1 and CDR2: SGHTA, FQGTGA. This CDR3 comprises 16 residues. For the CDR3, the DNA is TGTGCCAGCAGCTCCACAGGGGGCTGGAGCACCGGGGAGCTGTTTTTT. Its protein product is CASSSTGGWSTGELFF.

The chain recombines TRBV20-1 with TRBJ1-4; 8 nucleotides align to TRBD1. V shed 4 bases, J shed 10 bases, and the junction held 11 bases outside the gene matches. Germline V lookup: CDR1 DFQATT, CDR2 SNEGSKA (reference sequence). This CDR3 region has 14 residues. In nucleotides, the CDR3 is TGCAGTGCTACATTGGACAGGGTTCTTGGAAAACTGTTTTTT. Translated, it gives CSATLDRVLGKLFF.

The chain joins TRBV14 to TRBJ2-5, with D hard to call. Trimming cost V 3 bases and J 1 base, with 9 bases left between them. There are 14 residues in the CDR3. Germline lookup yields CDR1 SGHDN and CDR2 FVKESK. As DNA, the CDR3 is TGTGCCAGCAGCCACTTCTCGGGCCAAGAGACCCAGTACTTC. It translates to CASSHFSGQETQYF. The full variable domain, in which reference TRBV14 and TRBJ2-5 provide the parts outside the CDR3, is EAGVTQFPSHSVIEKGQTVTLRCDPISGHDNLYWYRRVMGKEIKFLLHFVKESKQDESGMPNNRFLAERTGGTYSTLKVQPAELEDSGVYFCASSHFSGQETQYFGPGTRLLVL.

This clonotype was counted at least ten times. The V gene is TRBV7-8, the J gene TRBJ2-3; 10 positions agree with TRBD1. J lost 1 base, V lost 5 bases, and 6 bases had no gene match. This CDR3 contains 16 residues. Germline lookup yields CDR1 SGHVS and CDR2 FQNEAQ. The CDR3 loop is CASSQSGTGGTDTQYF. Here the CDR3 DNA reads TGTGCCAGCAGCCAAAGCGGGACAGGGGGCACAGATACGCAGTATTTT. The full variable domain, with the rest looked up from reference TRBV7-8 and TRBJ2-3, is GAGVSQSPRYKVAKRGQDVALRCDPISGHVSLFWYQQALGQGPEFLTYFQNEAQLDKSGLPSDRFFAERPEGSVSTLKIQRTQQEDSAVYLCASSQSGTGGTDTQYFGPGTRLTVL.

This clonotype showed up many times. The chain employs TRBV27 and TRBJ2-7; D is possibly TRBD1 or TRBD2 (6 bases each). V was cut by 7 bases and J by 6 bases, with 25 bases left in between. Germline values: CDR1 MNHEY, CDR2 SMNVEV (reference sequence). The CDR3 extends over 16 amino acids. The CDR3 DNA reads as TGTGCCAGCAAATCGCCGGGGGCCCCACAGGGATCCGAGCAGTACTTC. Translated: CASKSPGAPQGSEQYF.

The rearrangement uses TRBV7-9 and TRBJ1-4, with D tentatively TRBD1 (5 bases). This CDR3 is built from 16 residues. Germline V gene sequence: CDR1 SEHNR, CDR2 FQNEAQ (reference sequence). V was cut by 1 base and J by 3 bases, with 12 bases left in between. CDR3: CASSLGRGFPNEKLFF. CDR3 nucleotides: TGTGCCAGCAGCTTAGGACGGGGGTTCCCTAATGAAAAACTGTTTTTT. Using reference TRBV7-9 and TRBJ1-4 for the parts outside the CDR3, the full variable domain is DTGVSQNPRHKITKRGQNVTFRCDPISEHNRLYWYRQTLGQGPEFLTYFQNEAQLEKSRLLSDRFSAERPKGSFSTLEIQRTEQGDSAMYLCASSLGRGFPNEKLFFGSGTQLSVL.

This clonotype was found many times. This chain links TRBV18 with TRBJ2-7, with 10 bases aligning to TRBD1. The CDR3 spans 15 residues. The J segment lost 7 bases and the V segment lost 0 bases, leaving 6 bases of the junction unmatched. Germline V gene lookup returns CDR1 KGHSH and CDR2 LQKENI. The CDR3 spells CASSPPPGQGGEQYF. Here the CDR3 DNA reads TGTGCCAGCTCACCACCTCCAGGACAGGGGGGTGAGCAGTACTTC. Based on the CDR3 plus reference TRBV18 and TRBJ2-7, the full variable domain is NAGVMQNPRHLVRRRGQEARLRCSPMKGHSHVYWYRQLPEEGLKFMVYLQKENIIDESGMPKERFSAEFPKEGPSILRIQQVVRGDSAAYFCASSPPPGQGGEQYFGPGTRLTVT.

The J gene is TRBJ2-4, the V gene TRBV7-9; D call uncertain. V shed 5 bases and J shed 0 bases, with 14 bases lying between them. Germline V gives CDR1 SEHNR, CDR2 FQNEAQ (reference sequence). This CDR3 contains 16 residues. The CDR3 loop reads CASSPRRILAKNIQYF. The CDR3 DNA is TGTGCCAGCAGCCCCCGACGGATTCTAGCCAAAAACATTCAGTACTTC. The full variable domain, rest sourced from reference TRBV7-9 and TRBJ2-4, is DTGVSQNPRHKITKRGQNVTFRCDPISEHNRLYWYRQTLGQGPEFLTYFQNEAQLEKSRLLSDRFSAERPKGSFSTLEIQRTEQGDSAMYLCASSPRRILAKNIQYFGAGTRLSVL.